The 14 T cell receptor beta chains below were found in one sample sequenced in a study of control samples from healthy donors and cancer patients. TCRdb keeps only in-frame clones here, not all; method: immunoSEQ multiplex PCR. This sample has 150,000 to 200,000 clones, with roughly 92% found just once. Sequences were obtained from blood. Receptors originate from a man aged 25 to 45 in good health.

V is TRBV28 and J is TRBJ2-7; D assignment may be TRBD1 or TRBD2 (5 bases each). Trimming shortened V by 5 bases and J by 0 bases, and 14 bases separated the two germline ends. The V gene's germline CDR1 is MDHEN and CDR2 SYDVKM. This CDR3 spans 15 amino acids. CDR3 in amino acids: CASSRGAVSSYEQYF. Here the CDR3 DNA reads TGTGCCAGCAGTCGAGGGGCGGTGAGCTCCTACGAGCAGTACTTC.

The V gene is TRBV5-4, the J gene TRBJ1-5; D not resolved. Germline CDR1 reads SGHNT; CDR2 reads YYREEE (reference sequence). This CDR3 region has 14 residues. V dropped 5 bases and J dropped 7 bases, with 16 bases sitting between them. The CDR3 loop reads CASSTAPGLQPQHF. In nucleotides, the CDR3 is TGTGCCAGCAGTACGGCGCCCGGTCTGCAGCCCCAGCATTTT.

The chain combines TRBV30 with TRBJ1-4, with D perhaps TRBD1 (6 bases). The CDR3 consists of 14 residues. Trimming pared 4 bases from V and 7 bases from J, leaving 16 bases between. The germline V gene has CDR1 GTSNPN and CDR2 SVGIG (reference sequence). CDR3 in amino acids: CAWNTQGSGEKLFF. In nucleotides, the CDR3 is TGTGCCTGGAATACGCAGGGGTCGGGTGAAAAACTGTTTTTT. Together with reference TRBV30 and TRBJ1-4, the CDR3 gives the full variable domain: SQTIHQWPATLVQPVGSPLSLECTVEGTSNPNLYWYRQAAGRGLQLLFYSVGIGQISSEVPQNLSASRPQDRQFILSSKKLLLSDSGFYLCAWNTQGSGEKLFFGSGTQLSVL.

The chain joins TRBV27 to TRBJ1-5; the match to TRBD1 covers 7 bases. V dropped 5 bases and J dropped 7; count of bases not matched to a gene: 8. CDR3 length: 14 residues. CDR1 MNHEY and CDR2 SMNVEV come from the germline V gene (reference sequence). The chain's CDR3 is CASSRQGEGQPQHF. The CDR3 DNA follows: TGTGCCAGCAGTCGCCAGGGGGAAGGGCAGCCCCAGCATTTT.

The table lists this clone with a few counts. V is TRBV6-4 and J is TRBJ2-2, with 11 bases lining up with TRBD2. CDR1 is MRHNA and CDR2 is SNTAGT in the germline V gene. The CDR3 consists of 15 residues. The V gene end was trimmed by 5 bases and the J gene end by 3 bases; junction bases not matched to a gene: 2. CDR3 sequence reads: CASSLLAGDTGELFF. CDR3 DNA: TGTGCCAGCAGTCTACTAGCGGGAGACACCGGGGAGCTGTTTTTT.

The chain recombines TRBV7-2 with TRBJ1-6, with D hard to call. Germline loops: CDR1 SGHTA, CDR2 FQGNSA. Trimming cost V 3 bases and J 0 bases, with 15 bases left between them. This CDR3 has 18 amino acids. CDR3 in amino acids: CASSLQLLWSSYNSPLHF. CDR3 DNA: TGTGCCAGCAGCTTGCAACTCCTTTGGAGCTCCTATAATTCACCCCTCCACTTT.

The gene calls are TRBV7-9 and TRBJ1-4, with TRBD1 as a possible D gene (5 bases). Germline V CDR1 and CDR2: SEHNR, FQNEAQ (reference sequence). Trimming shortened V by 3 bases and J by 4 bases, and 15 bases separated the two germline ends. The CDR3 is made up of 16 amino acids. The CDR3 spells CASSLGGALNNEKLFF. The CDR3 bases are TGTGCCAGCAGCTTGGGAGGGGCTTTGAATAATGAAAAACTGTTTTTT.

V usage is TRBV10-2 and J usage is TRBJ2-3; 7 positions agree with TRBD2. There are 13 residues in the CDR3. CDR1 and CDR2 from the germline V gene are WSHSY and SAAADI. The ends lost 5 bases at V and 3 bases at J; junction bases unmatched: 2. The CDR3 DNA is TGCGCCAGCAGTACCGGGAGGACAGATACGCAGTATTTT. This sequence encodes CASSTGRTDTQYF.

The V and J genes are TRBV23-1 and TRBJ1-5; 9 nucleotides agree with TRBD1. TRBV23-1 is known as an ORF, though its function is uncertain. There are 16 residues in the CDR3. V shed 2 bases, J shed 7 bases, and the junction held 9 bases outside the gene matches. This CDR3 is CASSQDKTGGWQPQHF. CDR3 DNA: TGCGCCAGCAGTCAAGACAAAACAGGGGGCTGGCAGCCCCAGCATTTT.

This chain joins TRBV12-3 or TRBV12-4 and TRBJ1-4; no clear D gene. Trimming shortened V by 1 base and J by 8 bases, and 8 bases separated the two germline ends. The CDR3 is 13 amino acids. The CDR3 here is CASSLGAGEKLFF. Written as DNA, the CDR3 is TGTGCCAGCAGTTTAGGGGCAGGAGAAAAACTGTTTTTT.

There are a few counts of this clone. V gene TRBV7-9 combines with J gene TRBJ1-4; D uncertain. This CDR3 is 13 amino acids long. CDR1 and CDR2 from the germline V gene are SEHNR and FQNEAQ (reference sequence). V lost 3 bases to trimming and J lost 8 bases, with 10 bases between them. In nucleotides, the CDR3 is TGTGCCAGCAGCTTTACCTCTGGAGAAAAACTGTTTTTT. Its translation is CASSFTSGEKLFF. The whole variable domain, filled in from reference TRBV7-9 and TRBJ1-4, reads DTGVSQNPRHKITKRGQNVTFRCDPISEHNRLYWYRQTLGQGPEFLTYFQNEAQLEKSRLLSDRFSAERPKGSFSTLEIQRTEQGDSAMYLCASSFTSGEKLFFGSGTQLSVL.

The J gene is TRBJ1-1, the V gene TRBV2, with 7 bases matching TRBD1. V gave up 3 bases and J gave up 2 bases; unmatched junction bases: 9. The CDR3 has 16 residues. The V gene's germline CDR1 is SNHLY and CDR2 FYNNEI. CDR3 protein: CASSDLGDSGNTEAFF. The CDR3 bases are TGTGCCAGCAGTGATCTTGGGGACAGCGGCAACACTGAAGCTTTCTTT.

The V and J genes are TRBV10-3 and TRBJ2-1; the D is unclear. Between the trimmed V and J ends, which lost 8 bases and 7 bases, there was a span of 6 bases. There are 10 residues in the CDR3. Germline loops: CDR1 ENHRY, CDR2 SYGVKD. CDR3 in DNA: TGTGCCATCGGCCATAATGAGCAGTTCTTC. This gives the protein CAIGHNEQFF.

J is TRBJ2-3 and V is TRBV28; no definite D call. V was cut by 3 bases and J by 2 bases, with 9 bases left in between. This CDR3 contains 14 residues. CDR1 and CDR2 (germline): MDHEN, SYDVKM. CDR3 sequence: CASSFLGPTDTQYF. CDR3 in DNA: TGTGCCAGCAGTTTCCTAGGGCCCACAGATACGCAGTATTTT.